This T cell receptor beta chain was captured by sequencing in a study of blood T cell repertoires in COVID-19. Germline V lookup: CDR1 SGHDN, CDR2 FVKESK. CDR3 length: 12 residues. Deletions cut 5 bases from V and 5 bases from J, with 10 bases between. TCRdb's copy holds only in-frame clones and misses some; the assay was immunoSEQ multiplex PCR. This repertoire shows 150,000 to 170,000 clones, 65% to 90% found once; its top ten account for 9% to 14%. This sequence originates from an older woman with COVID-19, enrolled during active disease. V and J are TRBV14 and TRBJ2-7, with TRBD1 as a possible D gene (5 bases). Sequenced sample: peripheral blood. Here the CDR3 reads CASSASGHEQYV. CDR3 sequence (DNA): TGTGCCAGCAGCGCCTCAGGGCACGAGCAGTACGTC.